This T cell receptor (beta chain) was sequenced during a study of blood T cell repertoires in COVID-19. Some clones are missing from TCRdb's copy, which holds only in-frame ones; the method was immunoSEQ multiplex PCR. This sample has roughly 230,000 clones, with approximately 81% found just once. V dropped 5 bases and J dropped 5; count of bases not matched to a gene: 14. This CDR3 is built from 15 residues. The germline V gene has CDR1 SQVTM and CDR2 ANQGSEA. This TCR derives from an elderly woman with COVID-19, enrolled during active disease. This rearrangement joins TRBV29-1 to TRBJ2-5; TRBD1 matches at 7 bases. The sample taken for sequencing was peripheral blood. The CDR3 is CSVRKGALRDETQYF. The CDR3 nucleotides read TGCAGCGTTAGGAAGGGGGCGCTGAGGGACGAGACCCAGTACTTC.